Reported below is one T cell receptor beta chain. This sample stems from a study of blood T cell repertoires in COVID-19. Germline CDR1 is SEHNR and CDR2 is FQNEAQ (reference sequence). V lost 5 bases, J lost 5 bases, and 12 bases lay in between. CDR3 length: 13 residues. The table came from immunoSEQ multiplex PCR; TCRdb's copy has only in-frame clones and leaves some out. The sample has about 300,000 clones, about 87% seen once. This clonotype was sampled from a woman in her 30s who had recovered from COVID-19. The chain links TRBV7-9 to TRBJ1-2; D unclear. The sample was peripheral blood. The CDR3 spells CASSPQLYYGYTF. CDR3 DNA sequence: TGTGCCAGCAGCCCACAGCTTTATTATGGCTACACCTTC.